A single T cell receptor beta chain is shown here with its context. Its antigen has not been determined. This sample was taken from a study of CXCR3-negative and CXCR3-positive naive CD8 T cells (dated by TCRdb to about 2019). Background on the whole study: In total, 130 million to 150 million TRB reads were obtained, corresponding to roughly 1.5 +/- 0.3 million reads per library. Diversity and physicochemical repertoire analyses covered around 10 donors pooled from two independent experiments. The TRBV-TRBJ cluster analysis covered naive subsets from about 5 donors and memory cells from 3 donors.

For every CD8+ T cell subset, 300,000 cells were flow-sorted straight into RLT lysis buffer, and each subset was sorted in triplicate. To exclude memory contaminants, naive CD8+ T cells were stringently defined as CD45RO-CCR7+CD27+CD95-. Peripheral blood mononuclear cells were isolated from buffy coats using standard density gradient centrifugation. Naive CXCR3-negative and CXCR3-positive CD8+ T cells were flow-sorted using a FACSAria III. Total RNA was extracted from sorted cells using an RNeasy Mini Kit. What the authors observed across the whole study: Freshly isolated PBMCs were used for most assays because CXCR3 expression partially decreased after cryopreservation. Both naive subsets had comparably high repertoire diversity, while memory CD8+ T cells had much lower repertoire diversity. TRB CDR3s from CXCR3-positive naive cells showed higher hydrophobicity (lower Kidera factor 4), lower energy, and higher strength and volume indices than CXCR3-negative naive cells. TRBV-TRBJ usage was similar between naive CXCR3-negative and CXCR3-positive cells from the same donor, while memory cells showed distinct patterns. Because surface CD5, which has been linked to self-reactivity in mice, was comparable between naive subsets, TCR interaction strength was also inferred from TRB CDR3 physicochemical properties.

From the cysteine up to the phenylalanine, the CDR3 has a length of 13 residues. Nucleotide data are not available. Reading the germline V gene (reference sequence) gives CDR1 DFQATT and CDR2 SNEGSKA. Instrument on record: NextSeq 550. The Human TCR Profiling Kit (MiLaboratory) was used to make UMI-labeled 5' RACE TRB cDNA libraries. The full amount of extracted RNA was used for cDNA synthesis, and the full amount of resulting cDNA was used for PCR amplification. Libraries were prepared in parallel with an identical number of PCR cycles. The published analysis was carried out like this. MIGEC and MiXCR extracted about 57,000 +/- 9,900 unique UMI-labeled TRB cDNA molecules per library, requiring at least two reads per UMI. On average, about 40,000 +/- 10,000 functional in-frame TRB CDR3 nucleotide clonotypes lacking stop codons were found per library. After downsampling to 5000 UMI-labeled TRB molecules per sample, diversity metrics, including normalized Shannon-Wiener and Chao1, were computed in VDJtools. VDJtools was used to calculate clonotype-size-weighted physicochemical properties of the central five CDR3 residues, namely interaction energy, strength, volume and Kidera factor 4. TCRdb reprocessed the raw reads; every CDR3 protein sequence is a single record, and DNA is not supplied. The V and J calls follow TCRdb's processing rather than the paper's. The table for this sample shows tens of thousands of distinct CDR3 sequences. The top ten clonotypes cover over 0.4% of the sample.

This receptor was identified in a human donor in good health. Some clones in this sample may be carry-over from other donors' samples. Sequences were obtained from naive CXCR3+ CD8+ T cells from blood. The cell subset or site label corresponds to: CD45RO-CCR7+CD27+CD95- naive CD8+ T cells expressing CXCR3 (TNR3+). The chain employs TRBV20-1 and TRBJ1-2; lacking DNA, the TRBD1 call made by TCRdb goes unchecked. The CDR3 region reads CSARGGQGSGYTF.